This is a list of T cell receptor beta chains from one sample in a study of beta chain features in type 1 diabetes. The data were produced by immunoSEQ multiplex PCR, yet TCRdb's version contains in-frame clones alone and is incomplete. The sample yields approximately 260,000 clones, about 20% seen once. Sequencing used naive CD4+ T cells from blood. All receptors come from a woman aged 40 to 50 with type 1 diabetes. Both conserved end residues are part of each CDR3. The D gene is left open where the match is weak. Only some rows state a clone size, as once, few, many or a class for expanded clones.

. TRBJ2-7 TRBV2 TRBD1 CASRPRTGSLYEQYF TGTGCCAGCAGGCCGCGGACAGGATCTCTTTACGAGCAGTACTTC
. TRBJ2-5 TRBV5-1 . CASSFTGLQETQYF TGCGCCAGCAGCTTTACAGGATTGCAAGAGACCCAGTACTTC
. TRBJ1-1 TRBV29-1 . CSVASGQTYTEAFF TGCAGCGTTGCAAGCGGACAGACCTACACTGAAGCTTTCTTT
few TRBJ2-1 TRBV27 TRBD2 CASSHSGTIDNEQFF TGTGCCAGCAGTCACTCGGGGACTATCGACAATGAGCAGTTCTTC
few TRBJ2-7 TRBV5-6 TRBD1 CASGTGGREQYF TGTGCCAGCGGGACAGGGGGTCGGGAGCAGTACTTC
. TRBJ1-5 TRBV4-3 . CASSQVADSNQPQHF TGCGCCAGCAGCCAAGTGGCGGACAGTAATCAGCCCCAGCATTTT
few TRBJ1-3 TRBV9 . CASSTRQFSGNTIYF TGTGCCAGCAGCACCCGACAGTTCTCTGGAAACACCATATATTTT
few TRBJ2-1 TRBV11-1 TRBD1 CASSPDRGQQFF TGTGCCAGCAGCCCCGACAGGGGCCAGCAGTTCTTC
few TRBJ1-1 TRBV7-9 . CASSLASGNTEAFF TGTGCCAGCAGCTTAGCTTCAGGTAACACTGAAGCTTTCTTT
. TRBJ1-4 TRBV2 . CASSRSGNEKLFF TGTGCCAGCAGTCGGTCTGGTAATGAAAAACTGTTTTTT
few TRBJ2-7 TRBV29-1 . CSVASDSYEQYF TGCAGCGTTGCCAGTGACAGCTACGAGCAGTACTTC
. TRBJ2-1 TRBV9 . CASSVVGLSSYNEQFF TGTGCCAGCAGCGTAGTGGGGCTGTCCTCCTACAATGAGCAGTTCTTC
few TRBJ1-5 TRBV30 . CAVGASPGDQPQHF TGTGCCGTAGGAGCCTCCCCGGGGGATCAGCCCCAGCATTTT
. TRBJ2-6 TRBV29-1 . CSVLAGAGANVLTF TGCAGCGTCCTGGCAGGGGCTGGGGCCAACGTCCTGACTTTC
. TRBJ2-7 TRBV2 TRBD2 CASEPGGASREQYF TGTGCCAGCGAGCCGGGGGGGGCGAGTAGGGAGCAGTACTTC
few TRBJ1-2 TRBV29-1 TRBD1 CSVWTGSYGYTF TGCAGCGTTTGGACAGGGAGCTATGGCTACACCTTC
few TRBJ2-2 TRBV7-3 . CASSFLGAQNTGELFF TGTGCCAGCAGCTTTTTGGGGGCACAGAACACCGGGGAGCTGTTTTTT
few TRBJ1-1 TRBV29-1 . CSVEGGQNTEAFF TGCAGCGTTGAAGGAGGACAGAACACTGAAGCTTTCTTT
. TRBJ2-7 TRBV11-2 TRBD1 CASSSIQGQGRNEQYF TGTGCCAGCAGCTCCATACAGGGACAGGGGAGGAACGAGCAGTACTTC
. TRBJ2-5 TRBV4-3 . CASSQGRPSSFSQETQYF TGCGCCAGCAGCCAAGGCAGGCCTAGCTCTTTTAGCCAAGAGACCCAGTACTTC
. TRBJ2-5 TRBV11-2 . CASSLRTAGETQYF TGTGCCAGCAGCCTCCGGACAGCTGGAGAGACCCAGTACTTC
few TRBJ2-2 TRBV5-4 . CASSLVDTSVGELFF TGTGCCAGCAGCTTGGTCGACACTTCGGTCGGGGAGCTGTTTTTT
few TRBJ1-5 TRBV6-6 TRBD1 CASSYSSQGGQPQHF TGTGCCAGCAGTTACTCGAGCCAGGGGGGTCAGCCCCAGCATTTT
. TRBJ1-1 TRBV29-1 . CSVERQPNTEAFF TGCAGCGTTGAGAGGCAACCGAACACTGAAGCTTTCTTT
. TRBJ1-5 TRBV19 . CASSILGGQPQHF TGTGCCAGTAGTATCCTAGGTGGGCAGCCCCAGCATTTT
few TRBJ1-3 TRBV29-1 . CSARHPSGNTIYF TGCAGCGCCCGACACCCCTCTGGAAACACCATATATTTT
. TRBJ1-2 TRBV28 TRBD1 CASSPSTGIYGYTF TGTGCCAGCAGTCCCTCGACAGGGATCTATGGCTACACCTTC
. TRBJ2-3 TRBV7-9 . CASSYTDTQYF TGTGCCAGCAGTTACACAGATACGCAGTATTTT
. TRBJ1-1 TRBV28 TRBD1 CATQDREVGTEAFF TGTGCCACGCAAGACAGGGAGGTTGGCACTGAAGCTTTCTTT
few TRBJ2-7 TRBV9 TRBD1 CASSVTGTGAGEQYF TGTGCCAGCAGCGTCACCGGGACAGGGGCAGGCGAGCAGTACTTC
. TRBJ1-6 TRBV5-1 . CASSRQDQSPLHF TGCGCCAGCAGCAGACAGGACCAATCACCCCTCCACTTT